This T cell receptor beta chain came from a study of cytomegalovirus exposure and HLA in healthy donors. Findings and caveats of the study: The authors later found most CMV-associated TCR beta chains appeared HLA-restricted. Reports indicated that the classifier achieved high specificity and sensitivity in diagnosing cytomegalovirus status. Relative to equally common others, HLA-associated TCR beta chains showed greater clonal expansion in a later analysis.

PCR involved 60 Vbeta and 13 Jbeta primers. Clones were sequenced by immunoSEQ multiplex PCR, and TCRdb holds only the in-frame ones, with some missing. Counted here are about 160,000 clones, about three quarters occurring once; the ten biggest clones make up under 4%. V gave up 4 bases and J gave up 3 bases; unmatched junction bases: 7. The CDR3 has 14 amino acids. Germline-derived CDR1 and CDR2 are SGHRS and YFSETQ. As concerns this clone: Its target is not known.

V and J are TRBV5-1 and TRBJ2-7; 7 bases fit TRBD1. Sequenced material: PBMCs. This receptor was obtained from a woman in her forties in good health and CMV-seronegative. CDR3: CASSIGTESYEQYF. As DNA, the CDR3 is TGCGCCAGCAGCATCGGGACAGAAAGCTACGAGCAGTACTTC.